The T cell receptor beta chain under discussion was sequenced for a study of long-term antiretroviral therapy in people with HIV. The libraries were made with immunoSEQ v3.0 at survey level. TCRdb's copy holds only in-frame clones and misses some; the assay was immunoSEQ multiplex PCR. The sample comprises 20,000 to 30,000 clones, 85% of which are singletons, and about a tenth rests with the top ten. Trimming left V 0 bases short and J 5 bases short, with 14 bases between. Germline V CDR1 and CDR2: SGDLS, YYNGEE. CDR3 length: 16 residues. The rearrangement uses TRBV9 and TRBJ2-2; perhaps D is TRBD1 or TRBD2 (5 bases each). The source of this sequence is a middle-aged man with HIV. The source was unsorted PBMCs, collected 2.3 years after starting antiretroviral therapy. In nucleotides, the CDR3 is TGTGCCAGCAGCGTAGTAGGGACGCTGGCAACCGGGGAGCTGTTTTTT. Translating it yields CASSVVGTLATGELFF.